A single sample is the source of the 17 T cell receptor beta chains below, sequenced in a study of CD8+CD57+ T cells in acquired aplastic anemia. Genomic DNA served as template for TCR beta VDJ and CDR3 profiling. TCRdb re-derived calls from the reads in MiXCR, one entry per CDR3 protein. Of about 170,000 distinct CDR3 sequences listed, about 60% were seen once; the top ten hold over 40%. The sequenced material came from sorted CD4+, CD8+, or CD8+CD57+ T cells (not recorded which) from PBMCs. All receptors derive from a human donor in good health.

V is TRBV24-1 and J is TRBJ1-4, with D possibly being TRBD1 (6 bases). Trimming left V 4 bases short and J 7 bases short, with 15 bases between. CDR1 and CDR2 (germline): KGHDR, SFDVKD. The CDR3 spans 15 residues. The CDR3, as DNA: TGTGCCACCAGTGACGGTTGGGGGCGCGGTGAAAAACTGTTTTTT. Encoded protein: CATSDGWGRGEKLFF.

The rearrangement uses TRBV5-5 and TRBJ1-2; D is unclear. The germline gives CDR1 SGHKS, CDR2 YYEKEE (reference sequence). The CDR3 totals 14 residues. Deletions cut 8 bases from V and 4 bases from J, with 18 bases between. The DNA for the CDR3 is TGTGCCAGTAGTCTCCCGATGGGTGTCTATGGCTACACCTTC. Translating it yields CASSLPMGVYGYTF.

Here the CDR3 reads CASSRDWEVYEQYF. CDR3 coding DNA: TGTGCCAGCAGCCGTGATTGGGAAGTCTACGAGCAGTACTTC. V is TRBV7-2 and J is TRBJ2-7; D is ambiguous. Trimming removed 5 bases from V and 3 bases from J, with 14 bases in between. Germline CDR1 is SGHTA and CDR2 is FQGNSA. The CDR3 is 14 residues long.

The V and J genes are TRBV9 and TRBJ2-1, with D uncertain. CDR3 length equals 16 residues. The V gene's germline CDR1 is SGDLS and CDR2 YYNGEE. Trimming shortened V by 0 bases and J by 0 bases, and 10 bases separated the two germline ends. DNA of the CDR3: TGTGCCAGCAGCGTAGTAGGGTCTAGCTCCTACAATGAGCAGTTCTTC. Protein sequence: CASSVVGSSSYNEQFF.

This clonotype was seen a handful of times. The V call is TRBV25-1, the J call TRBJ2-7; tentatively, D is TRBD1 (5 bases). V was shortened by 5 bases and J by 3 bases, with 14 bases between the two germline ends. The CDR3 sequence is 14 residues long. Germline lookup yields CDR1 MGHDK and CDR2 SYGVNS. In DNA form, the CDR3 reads TGTGCCAGCAGTCGGGCAGGGAAGGGCTACGAGCAGTACTTC. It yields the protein CASSRAGKGYEQYF.

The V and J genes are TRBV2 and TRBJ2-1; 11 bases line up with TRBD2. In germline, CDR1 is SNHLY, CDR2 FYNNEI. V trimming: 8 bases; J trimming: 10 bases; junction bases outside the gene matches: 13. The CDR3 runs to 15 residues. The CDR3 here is CASRTPGLAAFEQFF. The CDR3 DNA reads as TGTGCCAGCCGTACCCCGGGACTAGCGGCTTTCGAGCAGTTCTTC.

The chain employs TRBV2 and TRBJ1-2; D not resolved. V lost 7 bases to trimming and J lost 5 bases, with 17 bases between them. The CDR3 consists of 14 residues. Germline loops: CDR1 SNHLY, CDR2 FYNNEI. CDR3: CASNGVYFTYGYTF. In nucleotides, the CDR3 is TGTGCCAGCAACGGGGTCTACTTCACGTATGGCTACACCTTC.

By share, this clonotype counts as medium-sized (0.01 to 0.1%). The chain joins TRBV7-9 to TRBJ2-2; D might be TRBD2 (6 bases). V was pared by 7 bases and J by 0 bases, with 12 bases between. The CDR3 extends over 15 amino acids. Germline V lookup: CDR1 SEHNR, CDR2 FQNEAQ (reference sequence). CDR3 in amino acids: CASKPSAANTGELFF. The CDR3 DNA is TGTGCCAGCAAACCTAGCGCCGCGAACACCGGGGAGCTGTTTTTT.

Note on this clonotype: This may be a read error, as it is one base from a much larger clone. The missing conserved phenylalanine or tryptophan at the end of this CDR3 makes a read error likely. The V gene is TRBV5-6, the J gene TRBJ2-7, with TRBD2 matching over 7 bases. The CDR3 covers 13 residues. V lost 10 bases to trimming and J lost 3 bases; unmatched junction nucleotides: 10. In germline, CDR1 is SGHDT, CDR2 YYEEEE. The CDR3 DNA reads TGTGCCTGGAGTGCGGGGGTCCACTACGAGCAGTACCTC. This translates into CAWSAGVHYEQYL.

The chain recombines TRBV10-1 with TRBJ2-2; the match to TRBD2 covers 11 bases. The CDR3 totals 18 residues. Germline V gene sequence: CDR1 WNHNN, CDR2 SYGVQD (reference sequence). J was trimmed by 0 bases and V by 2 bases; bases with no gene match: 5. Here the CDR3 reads CASSEGLAGSSNTGELFF. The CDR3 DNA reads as TGCGCCAGCAGTGAGGGACTAGCGGGTAGCTCGAACACCGGGGAGCTGTTTTTT.

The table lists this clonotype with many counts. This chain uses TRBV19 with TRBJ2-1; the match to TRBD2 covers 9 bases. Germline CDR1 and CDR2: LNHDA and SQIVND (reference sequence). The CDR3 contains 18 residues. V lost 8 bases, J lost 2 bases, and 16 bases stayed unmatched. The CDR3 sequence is CASSGASGVPRAYNEQFF. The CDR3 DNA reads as TGTGCCAGTTCCGGGGCTAGCGGGGTCCCCAGGGCCTACAATGAGCAGTTCTTC.

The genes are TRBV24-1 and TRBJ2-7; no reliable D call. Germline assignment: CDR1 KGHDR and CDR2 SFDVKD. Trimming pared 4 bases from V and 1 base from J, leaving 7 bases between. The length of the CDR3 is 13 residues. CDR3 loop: CATSDPGSYEQYF. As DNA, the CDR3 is TGTGCCACCAGTGACCCCGGGTCCTACGAGCAGTACTTC.

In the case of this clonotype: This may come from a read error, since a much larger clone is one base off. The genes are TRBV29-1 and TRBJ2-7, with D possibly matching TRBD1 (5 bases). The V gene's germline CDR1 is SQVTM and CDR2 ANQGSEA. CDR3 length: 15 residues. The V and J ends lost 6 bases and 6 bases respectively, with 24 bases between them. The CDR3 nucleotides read TGCAGCGTCCTGCTAATTCGACAGTGGGCAGCCGAGCAGTACTTC. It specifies CSVLLIRQWAAEQYF.

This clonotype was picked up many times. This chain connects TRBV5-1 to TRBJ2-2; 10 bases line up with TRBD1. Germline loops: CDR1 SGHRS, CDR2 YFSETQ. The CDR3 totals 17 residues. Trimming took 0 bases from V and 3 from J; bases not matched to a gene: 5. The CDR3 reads CASSLGDRGIDTGELFF. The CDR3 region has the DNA TGCGCCAGCAGCTTGGGGGACAGGGGCATAGACACCGGGGAGCTGTTTTTT. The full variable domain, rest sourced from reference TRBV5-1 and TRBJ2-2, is KAGVTQTPRYLIKTRGQQVTLSCSPISGHRSVSWYQQTPGQGLQFLFEYFSETQRNKGNFPGRFSGRQFSNSRSEMNVSTLELGDSALYLCASSLGDRGIDTGELFFGEGSRLTVL.

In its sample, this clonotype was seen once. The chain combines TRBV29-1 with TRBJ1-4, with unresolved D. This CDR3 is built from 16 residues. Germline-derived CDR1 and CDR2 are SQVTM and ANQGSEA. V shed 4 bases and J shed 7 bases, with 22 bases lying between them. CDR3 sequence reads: CSVGFGFARSGEKLFF. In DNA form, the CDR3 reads TGCAGCGTTGGATTTGGGTTTGCACGGTCGGGTGAAAAACTGTTTTTT.

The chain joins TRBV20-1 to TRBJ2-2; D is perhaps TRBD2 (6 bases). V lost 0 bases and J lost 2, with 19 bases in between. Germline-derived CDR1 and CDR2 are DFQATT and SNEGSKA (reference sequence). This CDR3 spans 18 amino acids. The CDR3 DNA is TGCAGTGCTAGAGATCATCGGGCCGGGACTTTCAACACCGGGGAGCTGTTTTTT. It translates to CSARDHRAGTFNTGELFF.

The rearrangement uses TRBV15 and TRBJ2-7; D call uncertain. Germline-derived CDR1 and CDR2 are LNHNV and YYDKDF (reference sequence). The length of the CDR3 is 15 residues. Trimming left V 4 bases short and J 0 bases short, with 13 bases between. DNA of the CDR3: TGTGCCACCAGCATCAGATCGAGTCCCTCCTACGAGCAGTACTTC. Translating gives CATSIRSSPSYEQYF. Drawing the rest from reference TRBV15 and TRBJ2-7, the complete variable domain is DAMVIQNPRYQVTQFGKPVTLSCSQTLNHNVMYWYQQKSSQAPKLLFHYYDKDFNNEADTPDNFQSRRPNTSFCFLDIRSPGLGDTAMYLCATSIRSSPSYEQYFGPGTRLTVT.